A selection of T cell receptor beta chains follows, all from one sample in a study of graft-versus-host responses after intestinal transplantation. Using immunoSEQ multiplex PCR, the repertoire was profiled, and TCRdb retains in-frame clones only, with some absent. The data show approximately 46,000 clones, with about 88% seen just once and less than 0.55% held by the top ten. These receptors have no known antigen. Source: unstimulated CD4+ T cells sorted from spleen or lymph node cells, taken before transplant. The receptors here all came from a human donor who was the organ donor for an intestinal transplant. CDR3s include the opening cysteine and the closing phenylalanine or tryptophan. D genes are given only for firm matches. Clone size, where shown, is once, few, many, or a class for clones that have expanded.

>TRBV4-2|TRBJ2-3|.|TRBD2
TGTGCCAGCAGCCTTAGCGGGAGGGCCAGCACAGATACGCAGTATTTT
CASSLSGRASTDTQYF
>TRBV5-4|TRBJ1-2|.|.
TGTGCCAGCAGCTTGGTAGGAGCAGGGGAGTCCTACACCTTC
CASSLVGAGESYTF
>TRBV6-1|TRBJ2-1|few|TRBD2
TGTGCCAGCAGTAACCTAGCGGTATACAATGAGCAGTTCTTC
CASSNLAVYNEQFF
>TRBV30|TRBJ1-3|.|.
TGTGCCTGGAGAAGAGAAGCTGGAAACACCATATATTTT
CAWRREAGNTIYF
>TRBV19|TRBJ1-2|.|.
TGTGCCAGTAGTGAAACAAGATCCCAGGGCTACACCTTC
CASSETRSQGYTF
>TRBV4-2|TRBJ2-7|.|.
TGTGCCAGCAGCCAAGTCAGCGGGTCTTCCTACGAGCAGTACTTC
CASSQVSGSSYEQYF
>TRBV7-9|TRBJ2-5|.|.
TGTGCCAGCAGCTTAAATTCAGGTACCACCTATGAGCAGTACTTC
CASSLNSGTTYEQYF
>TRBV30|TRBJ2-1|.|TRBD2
TGTGCCTGGACTAGAGGGAGGGCCTACAATGAGCAGTTCTTC
CAWTRGRAYNEQFF
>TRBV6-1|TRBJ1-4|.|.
TGTGCCAGCAGTAGAGGCACCACAACTAATGAAAAACTGTTTTTT
CASSRGTTTNEKLFF
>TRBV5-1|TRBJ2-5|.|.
TGCGCCAGCAGCTTGGGACAGGAAGAGACCCAGTACTTC
CASSLGQEETQYF
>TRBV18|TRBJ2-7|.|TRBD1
TGTGCCAGCTCCCCGGGACAGAGCTCCTACGAGCAGTACTTC
CASSPGQSSYEQYF